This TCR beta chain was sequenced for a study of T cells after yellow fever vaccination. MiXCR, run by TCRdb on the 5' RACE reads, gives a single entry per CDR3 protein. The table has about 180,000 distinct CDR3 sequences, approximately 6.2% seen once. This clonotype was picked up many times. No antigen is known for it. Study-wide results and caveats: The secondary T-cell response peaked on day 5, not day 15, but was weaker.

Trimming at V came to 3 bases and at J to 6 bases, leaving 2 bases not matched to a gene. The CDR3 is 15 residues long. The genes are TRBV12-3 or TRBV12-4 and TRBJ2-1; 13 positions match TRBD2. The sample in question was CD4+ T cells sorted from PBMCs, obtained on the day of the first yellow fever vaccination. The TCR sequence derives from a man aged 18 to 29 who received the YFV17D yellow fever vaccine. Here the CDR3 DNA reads TGTGCCAGCAGTTTTACTAGCGGGGGGGCCAATGAGCAGTTCTTC. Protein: CASSFTSGGANEQFF.